This is a list of T cell receptor beta chains from one sample in a study of blood T cell repertoires in COVID-19. The assay was immunoSEQ multiplex PCR, and TCRdb's table has in-frame clones only and misses some. Among some 310,000 clones listed, roughly 86% were seen once. Sequencing was done on a sample of PBMCs or T cells enriched from blood (not recorded which). All receptors come from a woman younger than 45 who had recovered from COVID-19. Both conserved end residues are part of each CDR3.

>TRBJ2-3|TRBV5-1
CASSGSGGKWDTQYF
>TRBJ1-1|TRBV4-2
CASSQDPPRNTEAFF
>TRBJ2-1|TRBV27
CASNLGTTLSYNEQFF
>TRBJ2-1|TRBV7-9
CASSELGQVNNEQFF
>TRBJ1-1|TRBV4-2
CASSQDQFRLNTEAFF
>TRBJ1-1|TRBV19
CASSIRQGSNEAFF
>TRBJ1-1|TRBV4-3
CASSQRLEDTEAFF
>TRBJ1-2|TRBV3-1/TRBV3-2
CASSQQGLFGYTF
>TRBJ2-3|TRBV20-1
CSASKDTGGVFGDTQYF
>TRBJ1-3|TRBV19
CASSMEDSTGNTIYF
>TRBJ2-7|TRBV15
CATSKRLAAPYEQYF
>TRBJ1-6|TRBV12-3/TRBV12-4
CASRPTEAPLHF
>TRBJ1-2|TRBV4-3
CASSQDPGTNYGYTF
>TRBJ1-4|TRBV5-6
CASSLDRIGEKLFF
>TRBJ2-1|TRBV5-5
CASSLDDLEVF
>TRBJ2-7|TRBV4-1
CASSQVTGSYEQYF
>TRBJ1-2|TRBV28
CASTPTVNYGYTF